This TCR beta chain originates from a study of tumor and adjacent non-tumor tissue in lung cancer listed by TCRdb under 2018. A note on the overall study: Of the cohort, roughly 12 patients had adenocarcinoma, 2 had squamous cell carcinoma and 1 had small cell lung cancer. Among the 15 or so patients, ages ranged from roughly 30 to 76 years, approximately 10 were men and 5 were women, and disease was TNM stage I to III. Sequencing generated a total of roughly 130 million productive TCRbeta reads, averaging approximately 3.8 million reads per sample. The study compared bulk TCRbeta repertoires from lung tumor tissue and matched distant non-tumor lung tissue of about 15 lung cancer patients. Over 25 paired specimens, one tumor and one normal lung sample per patient, were profiled by TCRbeta CDR3 sequencing. The investigation overall reported the following: In normal lung, the top 100 clones accounted for a significantly larger cumulative share of the repertoire than in tumor tissue. The methods do not name the sequencing platform or mention unique molecular identifiers. Peripheral blood was not sequenced, so blood TCRbeta repertoires were not examined in the lung cancer patients of the study. TCR diversity was significantly higher in younger patients, and higher tumor TCR diversity was associated with shorter overall and disease-free survival. Only about 15 patients were in the cohort, and the authors stated that larger samples and more detailed clinical data are needed. Tumor tissue showed significantly greater TCR diversity (inverse Simpson) than normal lung tissue (approximately 400 vs 170, P = 0.0075, Mann-Whitney U test).

Libraries were constructed by multiplex PCR. The instrument given in TCRdb is Illumina HiSeq 2500. TCRbeta libraries were constructed through three rounds of nested PCR with primers (Table S4) according to protocols modified from ARM-PCR. Before sequencing, PCR products of 200-500 bp were cut from the gel and purified using the QIAquick gel extraction kit. The original methods were these. Reads were cleaned with Trimmomatic, merged with FLASH into complete CDR3 sequences, and assigned to V(D)J germline segments with MiTCR. VDJtools was used to compute clonal diversity as the inverse Simpson's index. A read counted as productive if the sequence was in-frame and lacked a premature stop codon. The public reads were run again by TCRdb, first through fastp at Q25 and then through MiXCR, and only productive beta chains were kept. Rows are combined by CDR3 protein, so each entry shows the most common genes and DNA. The V and J calls here are based on TCRdb, not the publication. In this sample the table shows 95,000 to 150,000 distinct CDR3 sequences, 55% to 75% of which occur a single time. The ten top clones hold 9.5% to 15% of the sample.

The junction carries 9 bases between V and J, which are trimmed by 5 bases and 2 bases respectively. CDR1 and CDR2 (MNHNS, SASEGT) derive from the germline V gene. There are 13 amino acids in the CDR3, from cysteine to phenylalanine inclusive. The sequence is cut down to CDR3 DNA, 39 bases in frame from base 1. Note on this clonotype: Its target antigen remains unknown. It may be a read error: a sequence one base away is much more abundant.

RNA was isolated from bulk, unsorted tissue, and RNA quality was assessed with a NanoDrop ND-1000 and an Agilent 2100. All donors had newly diagnosed lung cancer, had not received prior chemotherapy, and were admitted for thoracic surgery in China between August and November 2014. Anyone who had undergone radiotherapy or chemotherapy before, or who had another cancer at the same time, was left out of the study. Pieces of surgical tissue measuring about 1-2.2 cm3 were kept in RNAlater solution and stored at -80 degrees C until use. This sequence was found in a man under 40 with non-small cell lung cancer. The rearranged segments are TRBV6-1 and TRBJ1-2; D gene: possibly TRBD1, on 6 matching bases. The sequenced sample was lung tumor tissue. The CDR3 corresponds to CASSRDNNYGYTF. Read as DNA, the sequence is TGTGCCAGCAGTAGGGACAACAACTATGGCTACACCTTC.